This is a list of T cell receptor beta chains from one sample in a study of blood T cell repertoires in COVID-19. The method was immunoSEQ multiplex PCR; TCRdb's version includes in-frame clones alone and lacks a portion of them. Among around 47,000 clones listed, 81% were seen once. The specimen sequenced was peripheral blood. The receptor source for this set is a woman of 80 years or more with COVID-19, enrolled during active disease. Each CDR3 is given with its conserved first and last residue. The D gene is left open where the match is weak. The size of a clone is reported for some rows only, either as once, few or many, or as a class for expanded clones.

CDR3aa	CDR3nt	v_gene	abundance	d_gene	j_gene	len
CASSLLAGQYEQYF	TGTGCCAGCAGCTTATTAGCGGGACAATACGAGCAGTACTTC	TRBV7-6	.	TRBD2	TRBJ2-7	14
CASSLTNYEQYF	TGTGCCAGCAGCCTCACAAACTACGAGCAGTACTTC	TRBV5-5	.	.	TRBJ2-7	12
CASSQVPTNQPQHF	TGCGCCAGCAGCCAAGTCCCTACCAATCAGCCCCAGCATTTT	TRBV4-1	.	.	TRBJ1-5	14
CASSPPAGEAGEQYF	TGTGCCAGCTCACCTCCCGCGGGGGAAGCAGGCGAGCAGTACTTC	TRBV18	.	TRBD2	TRBJ2-7	15
CASSGQTNTEAFF	TGTGCCAGCAGTGGACAGACGAACACTGAAGCTTTCTTT	TRBV11-3	.	.	TRBJ1-1	13
CASSFTSGYEQYF	TGTGCCAGCAGTTTTACTAGCGGCTACGAGCAGTACTTC	TRBV12-3/TRBV12-4	.	TRBD2	TRBJ2-7	13
CASSPFRNSPLHF	TGTGCCAGCAGCCCGTTCCGGAATTCACCCCTCCACTTT	TRBV7-9	.	.	TRBJ1-6	13
CASSQFRVVAGEPDTQYF	TGTGCCAGCAGCCAATTCAGAGTCGTTGCGGGAGAGCCAGATACGCAGTATTTT	TRBV14	once	TRBD2	TRBJ2-3	18
CAISVGGDNQPQHF	TGTGCCATCAGTGTTGGAGGGGACAATCAGCCCCAGCATTTT	TRBV10-3	.	.	TRBJ1-5	14
CASSQGQVGPVGYTF	TGCGCCAGCAGCCAAGGACAGGTCGGACCGGTCGGCTACACCTTC	TRBV4-1	.	.	TRBJ1-2	15
CASSPSGGGLWYGYTF	TGCGCCAGCAGCCCATCGGGCGGAGGGCTTTGGTATGGCTACACCTTC	TRBV4-1	few	.	TRBJ1-2	16
CASSGQWGQTKQYF	TGTGCCAGCAGCGGACAGTGGGGCCAGACAAAGCAGTACTTC	TRBV6-4	.	.	TRBJ2-7	14
CASSNPTDTGELFF	TGTGCCAGCAGCAACCCGACAGACACCGGGGAGCTGTTTTTT	TRBV7-3	.	.	TRBJ2-2	14
CASSRRGTSGNTGELFF	TGTGCCAGCAGCCGCAGGGGGACTAGCGGAAACACCGGGGAGCTGTTTTTT	TRBV7-8	few	TRBD2	TRBJ2-2	17
CASSPQGLLGNEQFF	TGTGCCAGCAGTCCACAGGGGTTGTTGGGCAATGAGCAGTTCTTC	TRBV6-4	once	TRBD1	TRBJ2-1	15
CASSAQGSSEKLFF	TGTGCCAGCAGCGCCCAGGGTAGTAGTGAAAAACTGTTTTTT	TRBV9	.	.	TRBJ1-4	14
CASSLDGGNQPQHF	TGTGCCAGCAGCTTGGATGGGGGGAATCAGCCCCAGCATTTT	TRBV5-5	.	.	TRBJ1-5	14
CASSQNTGELFF	TGCGCCAGCAGCCAGAACACCGGGGAGCTGTTTTTT	TRBV5-1	once	.	TRBJ2-2	12
CASSLRGYNQPQHF	TGTGCCAGCAGCTTGAGGGGGTACAATCAGCCCCAGCATTTT	TRBV5-8	.	.	TRBJ1-5	14
CASSYAVNNEQFF	TGTGCCAGCAGTTACGCAGTAAACAATGAGCAGTTCTTC	TRBV6-2/TRBV6-3	.	.	TRBJ2-1	13
CASSVGQSTGELFF	TGTGCCAGCAGCGTAGGACAGAGCACCGGGGAGCTGTTTTTT	TRBV9	.	.	TRBJ2-2	14
CASRAGGTFNEKLFF	TGTGCCAGCAGGGCGGGGGGGACTTTTAATGAAAAACTGTTTTTT	TRBV27	.	.	TRBJ1-4	15
CASSVDFGFGYTF	TGTGCCAGCAGCGTAGATTTCGGGTTTGGCTACACCTTC	TRBV9	once	.	TRBJ1-2	13
CASSKVPDRVGNTIYF	TGTGCCAGCAGCAAAGTCCCGGACAGGGTCGGAAACACCATATATTTT	TRBV21-1	.	.	TRBJ1-3	16
CASGLVKLAGGLNTGELFF	TGTGCTAGTGGTTTGGTTAAACTAGCGGGAGGACTTAACACCGGGGAGCTGTTTTTT	TRBV12-5	.	TRBD2	TRBJ2-2	19
CASTPRELPDTQYF	TGTGCCAGCACCCCGCGGGAGCTCCCAGATACGCAGTATTTT	TRBV11-2	.	TRBD2	TRBJ2-3	14
CASSLEGSSGPPEQYF	TGTGCCAGCAGCTTGGAGGGGTCTAGCGGCCCTCCCGAGCAGTACTTC	TRBV5-6	.	TRBD2	TRBJ2-7	16
CASSTGTGGGSVEQYF	TGTGCCAGCTCGACGGGTACAGGTGGAGGGTCGGTCGAGCAGTACTTC	TRBV18	.	.	TRBJ2-7	16
CAARPGFGITGELFF	TGTGCCGCGAGACCGGGGTTTGGGATCACCGGGGAGCTGTTTTTT	TRBV5-5	.	.	TRBJ2-2	15
CASSRTTNTGELFF	TGTGCCAGTAGTAGGACTACCAACACCGGGGAGCTGTTTTTT	TRBV19	.	.	TRBJ2-2	14
CASSPGLAGGSTDTQYF	TGTGCCAGCAGCCCCGGACTAGCGGGAGGTAGCACAGATACGCAGTATTTT	TRBV7-3	.	TRBD2	TRBJ2-3	17
CASSQGQPWGEQYF	TGTGCCAGCAGCCAGGGACAGCCCTGGGGCGAGCAGTACTTC	TRBV14	.	TRBD1	TRBJ2-7	14
CASSPSSYEQYF	TGTGCCAGCTCTCCCTCGTCCTACGAGCAGTACTTC	TRBV18	few	.	TRBJ2-7	12
CAISARETEAFF	TGTGCCATCAGTGCACGGGAAACTGAAGCTTTCTTT	TRBV10-3	few	.	TRBJ1-1	12
CASRIQGFTEAFF	TGTGCCAGCAGAATACAGGGTTTCACTGAAGCTTTCTTT	TRBV27	few	.	TRBJ1-1	13
CASSPWTGEVSGANVLTF	TGTGCCAGCAGCCCTTGGACAGGGGAGGTATCTGGGGCCAACGTCCTGACTTTC	TRBV9	.	TRBD1	TRBJ2-6	18
CASSSGTGWVKGRFF	TGTGCCAGTTCCTCGGGGACAGGGTGGGTCAAGGGACGGTTCTTC	TRBV28	.	TRBD1	TRBJ2-1	15
CASSLEGLGKLFF	TGTGCCAGCAGCTTAGAGGGGTTAGGAAAACTGTTTTTT	TRBV7-9	.	.	TRBJ1-4	13
CATSDPSGLRGDTQYF	TGTGCCACCAGTGACCCCTCGGGACTGCGGGGGGATACGCAGTATTTT	TRBV24-1	.	TRBD2	TRBJ2-3	16
CASSSGQGAGTGELFF	TGCGCCAGCAGCTCTGGACAGGGGGCGGGCACCGGGGAGCTGTTTTTT	TRBV5-1	few	TRBD1	TRBJ2-2	16
CASSLEGATNEKLFF	TGTGCCAGCAGCTTAGAGGGGGCTACTAATGAAAAACTGTTTTTT	TRBV7-8	.	TRBD1	TRBJ1-4	15
CASSVETSGSPLDTQYF	TGTGCCAGCAGCGTAGAAACTAGCGGGAGTCCTTTGGATACGCAGTATTTT	TRBV9	.	TRBD2	TRBJ2-3	17
CASSIEHSLQYF	TGTGCCAGCAGTATAGAGCATTCCCTGCAGTATTTT	TRBV14	.	.	TRBJ2-3	12
CASRQNTGELFF	TGTGCCAGCAGACAGAACACCGGGGAGCTGTTTTTT	TRBV6-5	once	.	TRBJ2-2	12
CASSPPSAQYF	TGTGCCAGCAGCCCTCCATCGGCCCAGTACTTC	TRBV5-6	.	.	TRBJ2-5	11
CASSSGSEQYF	TGTGCCAGCTCTAGCGGGAGCGAGCAGTACTTC	TRBV12-3/TRBV12-4	.	TRBD2	TRBJ2-7	11
CASSDGGGGRTEAFF	TGTGCCAGCAGTGATGGAGGGGGGGGTAGGACTGAAGCTTTCTTT	TRBV2	.	.	TRBJ1-1	15
CASSQPDTETRNTIYF	TGTGCCAGCAGCCAACCTGACACGGAAACCCGAAACACCATATATTTT	TRBV14	.	.	TRBJ1-3	16
CASKNREGVGEQYF	TGTGCCAGCAAAAACCGGGAGGGGGTAGGCGAGCAGTACTTC	TRBV5-5	once	TRBD2	TRBJ2-7	14
CSASVVRGQPGANVLTF	TGCAGTGCTAGTGTAGTCCGAGGACAGCCTGGGGCCAACGTCCTGACTTTC	TRBV20-1	.	.	TRBJ2-6	17
CASSPPNAGENEKLFF	TGTGCCAGCTCACCACCGAATGCAGGCGAAAATGAAAAACTGTTTTTT	TRBV18	once	.	TRBJ1-4	16
CASSQDPLSSGDTQYF	TGTGCCAGCAGCCAAGATCCCCTGTCCTCCGGGGATACGCAGTATTTT	TRBV3-1/TRBV3-2	.	.	TRBJ2-3	16
CANGQGRREQYF	TGTGCCAACGGACAGGGGAGGCGGGAGCAGTACTTC	TRBV28	few	TRBD1	TRBJ2-7	12
CASSPYWGTGQGLYGYTF	TGTGCCAGCAGCCCCTACTGGGGGACAGGGCAGGGACTCTATGGCTACACCTTC	TRBV5-5	.	TRBD1	TRBJ1-2	18
CASSPASSYNEQFF	TGTGCCAGTAGTCCCGCGAGCTCCTACAATGAGCAGTTCTTC	TRBV19	once	.	TRBJ2-1	14